This T cell receptor (beta chain) was sequenced during a study of blood T cell repertoires in COVID-19. Study context: The samples span acute and convalescent COVID-19 from the United States, Italy and Spain. T cells, B-cell-depleted T cells, or PBMCs supplied cDNA or gDNA.

As for this clone: The same CDR3 also results from other DNA sequences found in this sample.

CDR3 size: 15 residues. V dropped 3 bases and J dropped 1; count of bases not matched to a gene: 1. The V gene's germline CDR1 is KGHDR and CDR2 SFDVKD. Per the study methods: Using reference gene primer amplification, nucleated cell counts were estimated. Profiled with immunoSEQ multiplex PCR; TCRdb holds only in-frame clones, not every one. That table gives V, J and clone size, and the DNA gave D and trimming. The sample lists hundreds of thousands of clones, 88% occurring once. The sequenced material came from peripheral blood. The receptor comes from a woman under 40 with acute or convalescent COVID-19. This chain connects TRBV24-1 to TRBJ1-5; 8 bases match TRBD1. The CDR3 here is CATSDGQGSNQPQHF. The CDR3 DNA reads as TGTGCCACCAGTGATGGACAGGGAAGCAATCAGCCCCAGCATTTT.